These 6 T cell receptor beta chains were sequenced from one sample in a study of patients and donors after allogeneic stem cell transplantation. TCRdb ran MiXCR on the RT-PCR reads and lists one entry per CDR3 protein. The sample holds around 170,000 distinct CDR3 sequences, 24% seen once. Sample: blood, either unsorted or a sorted T cell fraction (not recorded which). These receptors were obtained from a human donor who was either an allogeneic HSCT recipient or a stem cell or donor lymphocyte infusion donor (not recorded which). It is not recorded whose cells these are; they may come from a transplant donor.

The chain has TRBV7-9 and TRBJ2-1; D uncertain. The length of the CDR3 is 16 residues. Looked up from germline, CDR1 is SEHNR and CDR2 is FQNEAQ (reference sequence). Trimming removed 3 bases at V and 5 bases at J, with 17 bases between. As DNA, the CDR3 is TGTGCCAGCAGCTTCTCGCGAGCCTTAGCAGACAATGAGCAGTTCTTC. Its translation is CASSFSRALADNEQFF.

The gene calls are TRBV9 and TRBJ1-2; no firm D call. This CDR3 spans 13 amino acids. Per germline, CDR1 SGDLS and CDR2 YYNGEE. V was shortened by 0 bases and J by 8 bases, with 11 bases between the two germline ends. The CDR3 protein is CASSVGKGTGYTF. The CDR3 DNA reads as TGTGCCAGCAGCGTAGGTAAAGGCACGGGCTACACCTTC.

This clonotype has a handful of counts. The chain couples TRBV9 to TRBJ1-1, with D perhaps TRBD1 (5 bases). This CDR3 is built from 15 residues. V gave up 3 bases and J gave up 2 bases, with 14 bases separating them. CDR1 and CDR2 from the germline V gene are SGDLS and YYNGEE. CDR3 in DNA: TGTGCCAGCAGCGGAGACAGACTTGGAAACACTGAAGCTTTCTTT. Its translation is CASSGDRLGNTEAFF.

The chain joins TRBV12-3 or TRBV12-4 to TRBJ1-5, with D uncertain. Between the trimmed V and J ends, which lost 4 bases and 1 base, there was a span of 11 bases. This CDR3 comprises 15 residues. DNA of the CDR3: TGTGCCAGCAGTTCCGACCGGACCAGCAATCAGCCCCAGCATTTT. It translates to CASSSDRTSNQPQHF.

The rearrangement uses TRBV7-8 and TRBJ2-5; 7 bases agree with TRBD2. Trimming removed 5 bases from V and 1 base from J; junction bases left unmatched: 4. Germline V gene data show CDR1 as SGHVS and CDR2 as FQNEAQ. The CDR3 runs 14 residues. The CDR3 DNA is TGTGCCAGCAGCCTGGGAGGGTTCCAAGAGACCCAGTACTTC. It is translated as CASSLGGFQETQYF. Complete variable domain (other parts from reference TRBV7-8 and TRBJ2-5): GAGVSQSPRYKVAKRGQDVALRCDPISGHVSLFWYQQALGQGPEFLTYFQNEAQLDKSGLPSDRFFAERPEGSVSTLKIQRTQQEDSAVYLCASSLGGFQETQYFGPGTRLLVL.

The V call is TRBV7-2, the J call TRBJ2-1; D gene ambiguous. Trimming left V 3 bases short and J 7 bases short, with 7 bases between. The CDR3 spans 12 residues. CDR1 and CDR2 (germline): SGHTA, FQGNSA. The CDR3 loop reads CASSFVKNEQFF. The CDR3 DNA is TGTGCCAGCAGCTTTGTGAAGAATGAGCAGTTCTTC.